This TCR beta chain was found in a study of regulatory T cells in long-lasting Graves disease. The CDR3 has 17 residues. Trimming took 6 bases from V and 0 from J; bases not matched to a gene: 10. Libraries of TCR beta came from iRepertoire HTBI primers plus Arm-PCR of CDR3 regions. TCRdb re-derived calls from the multiplex PCR reads in MiXCR, one entry per CDR3 protein. The table has over 500,000 distinct CDR3 sequences, about 16% seen once. Time point meaning: newly diagnosed GD, antithyroid drugs for less than 3 months. PBMCs were the source of the RNA used for TCR sequencing. This clonotype was detected ten times or more. These data also formed part of another study, on T cells in Graves' hyperthyroidism and ophthalmopathy. In that study: Uncontrolled infection, other autoimmune disease, pregnancy or lactation led to exclusion.

The input for sequencing was peripheral blood mononuclear cells (PBMCs), taken at new diagnosis, from a patient treated with antithyroid drugs. The source of this sequence is a man younger than 35 with Graves disease. The V and J genes are TRBV12-3 or TRBV12-4 and TRBJ2-1; 8 bases map to TRBD1. DNA of the CDR3: TGTGCCAGCAGCCTTGGACAGGGTATGGGCTCCTACAATGAGCAGTTCTTC. Encoded protein: CASSLGQGMGSYNEQFF.